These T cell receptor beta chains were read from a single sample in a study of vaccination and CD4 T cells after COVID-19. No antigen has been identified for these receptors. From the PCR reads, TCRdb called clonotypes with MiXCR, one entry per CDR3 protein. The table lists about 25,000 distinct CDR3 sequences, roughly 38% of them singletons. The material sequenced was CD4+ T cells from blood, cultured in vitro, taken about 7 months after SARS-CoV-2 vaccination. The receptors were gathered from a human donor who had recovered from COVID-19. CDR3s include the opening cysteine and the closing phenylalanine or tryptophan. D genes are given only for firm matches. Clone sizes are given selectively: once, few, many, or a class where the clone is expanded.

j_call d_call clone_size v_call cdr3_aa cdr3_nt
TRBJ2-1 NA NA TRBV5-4 CASNSRDGSGDEQFF TGTGCCAGCAACAGTCGGGATGGGAGTGGGGATGAGCAGTTCTTC
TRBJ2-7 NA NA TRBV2 CASSAQRTTYEQYF TGTGCCAGCAGTGCCCAGAGGACTACCTACGAGCAGTACTTC
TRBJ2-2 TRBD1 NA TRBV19 CASMTDRESGELFF TGTGCCAGTATGACGGACAGGGAATCCGGGGAGCTGTTTTTT
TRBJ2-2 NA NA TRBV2 CASSAQNSNTGELFF TGTGCCAGCAGTGCACAGAATTCGAACACCGGGGAGCTGTTTTTT
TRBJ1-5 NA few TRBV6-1 CASSAKRANQPQHF TGTGCCAGCAGCGCTAAAAGGGCCAATCAGCCCCAGCATTTT
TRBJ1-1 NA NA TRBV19 CASSVTGFEAFF TGTGCCAGTAGTGTGACTGGGTTCGAAGCTTTCTTT
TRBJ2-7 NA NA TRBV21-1 CASSKRVSWGSFEQYF TGTGCCAGCAGTAAGAGAGTGTCCTGGGGTTCGTTCGAGCAGTACTTC
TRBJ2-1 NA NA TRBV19 CATFLSDEQFF TGTGCCACCTTTCTCTCCGATGAGCAGTTCTTC
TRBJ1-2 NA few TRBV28 CASSRHNNYGYTF TGTGCCAGCTCAAGACACAACAACTATGGCTACACCTTC
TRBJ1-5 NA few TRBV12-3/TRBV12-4 CASGDSDNQPQHF TGTGCCAGCGGAGACAGCGATAATCAGCCCCAGCATTTT
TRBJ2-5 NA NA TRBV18 CASSPGGIGETQYF TGTGCCAGCTCCCCAGGAGGGATCGGAGAGACCCAGTACTTC
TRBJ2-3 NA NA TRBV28 CASSAPSTDTQYF TGTGCCAGCTCCGCCCCTAGCACAGATACGCAGTATTTT
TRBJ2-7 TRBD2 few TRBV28 CASKKAPASGRKGYEQYF TGTGCCAGCAAAAAAGCCCCCGCTAGCGGGAGAAAGGGCTACGAGCAGTACTTC
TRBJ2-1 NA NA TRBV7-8 CASSLGMRGDSYNEQFF TGTGCCAGCAGCTTAGGGATGAGGGGGGATAGTTACAATGAGCAGTTCTTC
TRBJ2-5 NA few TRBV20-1 CSARDRKTQYF TGCAGTGCTAGAGATAGGAAGACCCAGTACTTC
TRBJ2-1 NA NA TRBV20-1 CSARDLRSAHNEQFF TGCAGTGCTAGAGATTTGCGTAGCGCTCACAATGAGCAGTTCTTC
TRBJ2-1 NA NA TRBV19 CASSNRDANEQFF TGTGCCAGTAGTAACCGGGACGCAAATGAGCAGTTCTTC
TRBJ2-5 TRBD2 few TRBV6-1 CASKPGGVTQETQYF TGTGCCAGCAAGCCGGGGGGGGTGACTCAAGAGACCCAGTACTTC
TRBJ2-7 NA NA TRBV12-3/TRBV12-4 CASSTTARDVVQYF TGTGCCAGCAGTACGACAGCCCGTGACGTGGTTCAGTACTTC
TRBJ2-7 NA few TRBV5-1 CASSLGAYEQYF TGCGCCAGCAGCTTGGGGGCCTACGAGCAGTACTTC
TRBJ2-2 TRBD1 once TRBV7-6 CASSPGTVSTGELFF TGTGCCAGCAGCCCCGGGACAGTGTCAACCGGGGAGCTGTTTTTT
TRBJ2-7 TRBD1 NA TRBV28 CASSGPGTGGYEQYF TGTGCCAGCAGTGGGCCCGGGACAGGGGGCTACGAGCAGTACTTC
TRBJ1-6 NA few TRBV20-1 CSASVLGVGSPLHF TGCAGTGCTAGTGTGCTCGGGGTCGGTTCACCCCTCCACTTT
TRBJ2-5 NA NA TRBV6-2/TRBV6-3 CASNDYSTQYF TGTGCCAGCAACGACTATTCCACCCAGTATTTC
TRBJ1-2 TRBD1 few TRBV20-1 CSARHLAHRGGGYTF TGCAGTGCTAGACACCTAGCTCACAGGGGAGGCGGCTACACCTTC
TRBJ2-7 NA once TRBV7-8 CASSLDRDNSYEQYF TGTGCCAGCAGCTTGGACCGGGACAACTCCTACGAGCAGTACTTC
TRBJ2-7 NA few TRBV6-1 CASRTRQAYEQYF TGTGCCAGCAGAACAAGACAGGCATACGAGCAGTACTTC
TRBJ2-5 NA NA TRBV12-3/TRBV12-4 CASSFRQATIQETQYF TGTGCCAGCAGTTTCCGACAGGCGACGATCCAAGAGACCCAGTACTTC
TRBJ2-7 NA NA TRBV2 CASREQGYEQYF TGTGCCAGCAGGGAACAGGGATACGAGCAGTACTTC
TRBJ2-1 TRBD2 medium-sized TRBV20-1 CSARERTSGVVGRGNEQFF TGCAGTGCTAGAGAAAGGACTAGCGGGGTCGTGGGGAGGGGCAATGAGCAGTTCTTC
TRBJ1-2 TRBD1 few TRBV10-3 CAISGDSYGYTF TGTGCCATCAGTGGGGACAGCTATGGCTACACCTTC
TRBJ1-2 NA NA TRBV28 CASRLTGVYGYTF TGTGCCAGCAGGTTGACAGGAGTCTATGGCTACACCTTC
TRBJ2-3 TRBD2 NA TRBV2 CARRGTGGPTDTQYF TGTGCCAGGCGGGGGACGGGAGGGCCTACAGATACGCAGTATTTT
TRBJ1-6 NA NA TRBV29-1 CSVRTGSDSPLHF TGCAGCGTTAGGACGGGTAGTGATTCACCCCTCCACTTT
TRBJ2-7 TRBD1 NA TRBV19 CASSILGSGGFYEQYF TGTGCCAGTAGTATTCTGGGCTCAGGGGGCTTCTACGAGCAGTACTTC
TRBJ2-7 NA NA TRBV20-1 CSARRWAERDYEQYF TGCAGTGCCCGAAGGTGGGCCGAGAGGGACTACGAGCAGTACTTC
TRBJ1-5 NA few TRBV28 CASSLLSPRRPQHF TGTGCCAGCAGTTTACTAAGCCCTAGACGGCCCCAGCATTTT
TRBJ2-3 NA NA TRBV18 CASSPLASTDTQYF TGTGCCAGCTCACCACTTGCGAGCACAGATACGCAGTATTTT
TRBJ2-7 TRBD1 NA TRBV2 CASTRDSLSYEQYF TGTGCCAGCACCCGGGACAGCCTTTCCTACGAGCAGTACTTC
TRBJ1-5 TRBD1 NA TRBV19 CASSIAGTGGFQPQHF TGTGCCAGTAGTATAGCCGGGACAGGGGGATTTCAGCCCCAGCATTTT
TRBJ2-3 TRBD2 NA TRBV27 CASSQTIAGEPDTQYF TGTGCCAGCAGCCAAACCATAGCGGGAGAACCAGATACGCAGTATTTT
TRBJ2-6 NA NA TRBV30 CAWSGSGGAGANVLTF TGTGCCTGGAGTGGGAGCGGAGGGGCCGGGGCCAACGTCCTGACTTTC
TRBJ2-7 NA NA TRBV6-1 CASSRGDFSYEQYF TGTGCCAGCAGCAGAGGGGACTTCTCCTACGAGCAGTACTTC
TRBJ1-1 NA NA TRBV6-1 CASSKPNRGGNTEAFF TGTGCCAGCAGTAAACCCAACCGCGGCGGGAACACTGAAGCTTTCTTT
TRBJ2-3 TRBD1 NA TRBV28 CASSNPIQGRTDTQYF TGTGCCAGCAGTAACCCGATACAGGGGCGAACAGATACGCAGTATTTT
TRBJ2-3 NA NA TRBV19 CASSKSSTDTQYF TGTGCCAGTAGTAAATCTAGCACAGATACGCAGTATTTT
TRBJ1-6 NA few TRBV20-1 CSADSGRNSPLHF TGCAGTGCTGATAGCGGACGTAATTCACCCCTCCACTTT
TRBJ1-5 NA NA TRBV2 CASSEGASSNQPQHF TGTGCCAGCAGTGAAGGAGCCTCCAGCAATCAGCCCCAGCATTTT
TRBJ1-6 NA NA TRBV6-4 CARLLGPRNSPLHF TGTGCCCGACTGCTGGGGCCCCGGAATTCACCCCTCCACTTT
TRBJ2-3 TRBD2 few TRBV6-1 CASSDYAGEGTDTQYF TGTGCCAGCAGTGACTATGCGGGAGAAGGCACAGATACGCAGTATTTT
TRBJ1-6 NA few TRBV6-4 CASSVLPDNSPLHF TGTGCCAGCAGTGTCCTCCCAGATAATTCACCCCTCCACTTT
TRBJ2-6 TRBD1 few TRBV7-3 CASSLGARGSGANVLTF TGTGCCAGCAGCTTAGGGGCCAGGGGGTCTGGGGCCAACGTCCTGACTTTC
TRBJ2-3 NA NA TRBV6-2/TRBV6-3 CASSYSFVRTDTQYF TGTGCCAGCAGTTACAGTTTTGTGCGCACAGATACGCAGTATTTT
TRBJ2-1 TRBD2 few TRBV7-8 CASSPRTSGGPFF TGTGCCAGCAGCCCCAGGACTAGCGGGGGCCCGTTCTTC
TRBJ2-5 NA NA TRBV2 CASMRGGVETQYF TGTGCCAGCATGAGGGGGGGTGTAGAGACCCAGTACTTC
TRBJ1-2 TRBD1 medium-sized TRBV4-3 CASSQDLGTGVGYTF TGCGCCAGCAGCCAAGATCTGGGGACAGGGGTAGGCTACACCTTC
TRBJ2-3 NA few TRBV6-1 CASSDRWSADTQYF TGTGCCAGCAGTGACCGATGGAGCGCAGATACGCAGTATTTT
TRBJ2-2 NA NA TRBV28 CASNSAGYKNGELFF TGTGCCAGCAACTCGGCAGGGTACAAGAACGGGGAGCTGTTTTTT
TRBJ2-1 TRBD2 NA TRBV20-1 CSAARDLSGGGEQFF TGCAGTGCCGCGAGGGATCTTAGCGGGGGAGGTGAGCAGTTCTTC
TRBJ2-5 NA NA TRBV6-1 CASCPGGVETQYF TGTGCCAGCTGCCCCGGTGGCGTGGAGACCCAGTACTTC